A single sample is the source of the 29 T cell receptor beta chains below, sequenced in a study of OX40 agonist ivuxolimab in advanced cancers. Libraries were prepared through the immunoSEQ multiplex PCR assay. TCRdb took over this immuneACCESS table, retaining in-frame rearrangements with V and J assigned. Such tables are incomplete; in checked studies, under half of the missing clones stem from an unresolved V gene, and the remainder is unexplained. Recorded for this sample are some 51,000 clones; roughly 86% of them occurred a single time. The ten largest clones represent approximately 15% of the sample. The material sequenced was CD4+ or CD8+ T cells sorted from blood, taken in a trial of the OX40 agonist ivuxolimab. All receptors come from an adult with an advanced solid tumor such as melanoma, head and neck, liver or kidney cancer.

This chain joins TRBV13 and TRBJ2-3; 12 bases are shared with TRBD2. V trimming: 5 bases; J trimming: 5 bases; junction bases outside the gene matches: 2. CDR1 is PRHDT and CDR2 is FYEKMQ in the germline V gene (reference sequence). The CDR3 runs 14 residues. CDR3 amino acids: CASSPSGRVDTQYF. The CDR3 DNA reads as TGTGCCAGCAGCCCTAGCGGGAGGGTAGATACGCAGTATTTT.

The V call is TRBV30, the J call TRBJ2-7; D possibly matches TRBD1 or TRBD2 (5 bases each). This CDR3 spans 14 amino acids. Looked up from germline, CDR1 is GTSNPN and CDR2 is SVGIG (reference sequence). V was trimmed by 4 bases and J by 2 bases, leaving 15 bases between them. The CDR3 spells CAWNFGPGPYEQYF. CDR3 bases: TGTGCCTGGAATTTTGGGCCGGGGCCCTACGAGCAGTACTTC.

V and J are TRBV12-5 and TRBJ2-1; D ambiguous. Per the germline V gene, CDR1 is LGHNT and CDR2 is FRNRAP. The CDR3 contains 15 residues. With 1 base removed from V and 4 bases from J, the gap between germline ends came to 11 bases. The chain's CDR3 is CASGLGVSAYNEQFF. CDR3 nucleotide sequence: TGTGCTAGTGGTTTGGGAGTTTCCGCATACAATGAGCAGTTCTTC.

The chain carries TRBV19 and TRBJ2-1; 14 nucleotides agree with TRBD2. Germline-derived CDR1 and CDR2 are LNHDA and SQIVND (reference sequence). V was clipped by 3 bases and J by 6 bases; unmatched bases: 7. The CDR3 length is 17 residues. The CDR3 protein is CASSMRRLAGGPNEQFF. The CDR3 nucleotides read TGTGCCAGTAGTATGCGTCGACTAGCGGGAGGGCCCAATGAGCAGTTCTTC. The variable domain in full, with the rest retrieved from reference TRBV19 and TRBJ2-1, is DGGITQSPKYLFRKEGQNVTLSCEQNLNHDAMYWYRQDPGQGLRLIYYSQIVNDFQKGDIAEGYSVSREKKESFPLTVTSAQKNPTAFYLCASSMRRLAGGPNEQFFGPGTRLTVL.

CDR3 region: CSFRRGEETQYF. The CDR3 DNA follows: TGCAGCTTCCGCCGGGGTGAAGAGACCCAGTACTTC. The V and J genes are TRBV29-1 and TRBJ2-5; a weak D match, TRBD2 (5 bases). Germline CDR1 and CDR2: SQVTM and ANQGSEA. There are 12 residues in the CDR3. V lost 8 bases and J lost 3, with 13 bases in between.

This chain links TRBV30 with TRBJ2-2; weak D call: TRBD1 (5 bases). Germline CDR1 is GTSNPN and CDR2 is SVGIG (reference sequence). This CDR3 contains 14 residues. The ends were cut back, 4 bases at V and 2 bases at J, with 11 bases in the middle. The CDR3 reads CAWTQTDNTGELFF. The DNA of the CDR3 is TGTGCCTGGACTCAGACAGACAACACCGGGGAGCTGTTTTTT.

The rearrangement links TRBV6-6 to TRBJ1-5; tentative D call: TRBD1 (6 bases). Germline CDR1 reads MNHNY; CDR2 reads SVGAGI (reference sequence). Deletions cut 6 bases from V and 0 bases from J, with 12 bases between. This CDR3 contains 15 residues. The CDR3 region has the DNA TGTGCCAGCAGACTCCAGGGGCTTAGCAATCAGCCCCAGCATTTT. Translating it yields CASRLQGLSNQPQHF.

The J gene is TRBJ2-7, the V gene TRBV6-5; D remains ambiguous. CDR3 size: 12 residues. V shed 7 bases and J shed 1 base, with 8 bases lying between them. CDR1 is MNHEY, CDR2 SVGAGI, per germline. The CDR3 region has the DNA TGTGCCAGCAAGGATATTTCCTACGAGCAGTACTTC. Protein product: CASKDISYEQYF.

This clone was recorded once. The chain has TRBV4-1 and TRBJ2-6; a weak D match, TRBD1 (6 bases). The germline V gene encodes CDR1 MGHRA and CDR2 YSYEKL. V lost 0 bases and J 4 bases, leaving 13 bases between the germline ends. CDR3 length equals 17 residues. CDR3 sequence: CASSQDRWGPGANVLTF. CDR3 bases: TGCGCCAGCAGCCAAGATCGTTGGGGGCCCGGGGCCAACGTCCTGACTTTC.

The V gene is TRBV2, the J gene TRBJ2-7; 8 bases align to TRBD1. Looked up from germline, CDR1 is SNHLY and CDR2 is FYNNEI. CDR3 length: 14 amino acids. V trimming: 4 bases; J trimming: 0 bases; junction bases outside the gene matches: 2. The DNA of the CDR3 is TGTGCCAGCAGTGGGACAGGGCACTCCTACGAGCAGTACTTC. Its translation: CASSGTGHSYEQYF.

The chain couples TRBV5-1 to TRBJ2-3; the D is unclear. The germline V gene has CDR1 SGHRS and CDR2 YFSETQ. The CDR3 spans 14 residues. The V gene lost 2 bases and the J gene lost 4 bases, with 11 bases spanning the gap. CDR3 sequence: CASSFEAPPDTQYF. CDR3 coding DNA: TGCGCCAGCAGCTTTGAGGCGCCCCCAGATACGCAGTATTTT. The variable domain in full, with the rest retrieved from reference TRBV5-1 and TRBJ2-3, is KAGVTQTPRYLIKTRGQQVTLSCSPISGHRSVSWYQQTPGQGLQFLFEYFSETQRNKGNFPGRFSGRQFSNSRSEMNVSTLELGDSALYLCASSFEAPPDTQYFGPGTRLTVL.

The chain recombines TRBV9 with TRBJ2-7; TRBD1 agrees at 11 bases. Trimming took 4 bases from V and 5 from J; bases not matched to a gene: 2. The germline gives CDR1 SGDLS, CDR2 YYNGEE. The CDR3 totals 13 residues. CDR3 DNA: TGTGCCAGCAGCAGGACAGGGGGCAACGAGCAGTACTTC. This gives the protein CASSRTGGNEQYF.

This clone was recorded once. As DNA, the CDR3 is TGTGCCAGTAAAGGTGTAGGTAGCGGGAGAGTCAATGAGCAGTTCTTC. This encodes CASKGVGSGRVNEQFF. The chain links TRBV28 to TRBJ2-1, with TRBD2 matching over 9 bases. The junction had 15 bases not matched to a gene; V was cut back by 9 bases and J by 6 bases. This CDR3 has 16 amino acids. Per germline, CDR1 MDHEN and CDR2 SYDVKM. Together with reference TRBV28 and TRBJ2-1, the CDR3 gives the full variable domain: DVKVTQSSRYLVKRTGEKVFLECVQDMDHENMFWYRQDPGLGLRLIYFSYDVKMKEKGDIPEGYSVSREKKERFSLILESASTNQTSMYLCASKGVGSGRVNEQFFGPGTRLTVL.

This clone was picked up one time. The rearrangement joins TRBV15 to TRBJ2-1; TRBD1 might be the D (6 bases). Germline CDR1 and CDR2: LNHNV and YYDKDF (reference sequence). With 0 bases removed from V and 11 bases from J, the gap between germline ends came to 11 bases. The CDR3 covers 13 residues. For the CDR3, the DNA is TGTGCCACCAGCAGAGATATAGGGGGACAGCAGTTCTTC. Its translation is CATSRDIGGQQFF.

The gene calls are TRBV19 and TRBJ1-2; 10 nucleotides align to TRBD1. Germline V CDR1 and CDR2: LNHDA, SQIVND (reference sequence). CDR3 size: 14 residues. V shed 3 bases, J shed 7 bases, and the junction held 5 bases outside the gene matches. CDR3 sequence: CASSIRQGAGGYTF. The CDR3 DNA reads TGTGCCAGTAGTATTAGACAGGGGGCCGGTGGCTACACCTTC.

The V call is TRBV5-1, the J call TRBJ2-3, with 15 bases fitting TRBD2. Germline assignment: CDR1 SGHRS and CDR2 YFSETQ. V shed 6 bases and J 5 bases; nucleotides not matched to a gene: 7. CDR3 length: 16 residues. The CDR3 DNA reads as TGCGCCAGCAAAAGGACTAGCGGGAGGGCCGTAGATACGCAGTATTTT. Protein sequence: CASKRTSGRAVDTQYF. The full variable domain, its missing parts supplied by reference TRBV5-1 and TRBJ2-3, is KAGVTQTPRYLIKTRGQQVTLSCSPISGHRSVSWYQQTPGQGLQFLFEYFSETQRNKGNFPGRFSGRQFSNSRSEMNVSTLELGDSALYLCASKRTSGRAVDTQYFGPGTRLTVL.

The chain is built from TRBV6-1 and TRBJ2-1, with TRBD1 matching 9 bases. The CDR3 has 15 residues. Germline values: CDR1 MNHNS, CDR2 SASEGT. J was trimmed by 2 bases and V by 10 bases; bases with no gene match: 9. The CDR3 reads CATFPGTGPYNEQFF. CDR3 in DNA: TGTGCCACCTTCCCGGGGACAGGGCCCTACAATGAGCAGTTCTTC.

A single count supports this clone. The J gene is TRBJ2-7, the V gene TRBV9; the match to TRBD1 covers 7 bases. With 0 bases clipped from V and 3 bases from J, the junction kept 12 bases outside the gene matches. CDR3 size: 17 residues. Germline V gene data show CDR1 as SGDLS and CDR2 as YYNGEE. CDR3 in DNA: TGTGCCAGCAGCGTAGAGTCAGGGGGACATTACGGCTACGAGCAGTACTTC. Its translation: CASSVESGGHYGYEQYF. Together with reference TRBV9 and TRBJ2-7, the CDR3 gives the full variable domain: DSGVTQTPKHLITATGQRVTLRCSPRSGDLSVYWYQQSLDQGLQFLIQYYNGEERAKGNILERFSAQQFPDLHSELNLSSLELGDSALYFCASSVESGGHYGYEQYFGPGTRLTVT.

V usage is TRBV5-1 and J usage is TRBJ2-2; the D gene is possibly TRBD2 (6 bases). V dropped 0 bases and J dropped 0 bases, with 9 bases sitting between them. The CDR3 is 16 amino acids. Germline V CDR1 and CDR2: SGHRS, YFSETQ. CDR3: CASSLAGLSNTGELFF. In DNA form, the CDR3 reads TGCGCCAGCAGCTTGGCGGGACTTTCGAACACCGGGGAGCTGTTTTTT.

The chain combines TRBV4-1 with TRBJ2-7; 7 bases line up with TRBD2. V lost 4 bases to trimming and J lost 3 bases; unmatched junction nucleotides: 9. This CDR3 has 15 amino acids. Germline values: CDR1 MGHRA, CDR2 YSYEKL. The CDR3 spells CASSPRLADDYEQYF. The CDR3 DNA reads as TGCGCCAGCAGCCCCCGACTAGCTGATGACTACGAGCAGTACTTC.

This clone has a handful of counts. CDR3 sequence: CASTNLRVPLHF. CDR3 DNA: TGTGCCAGCACCAACCTCAGGGTGCCCCTCCACTTT. The chain carries TRBV6-6 and TRBJ1-6; a weak D match, TRBD1 (5 bases). Trimming took 7 bases from V and 13 from J, leaving 14 bases between them. The V gene's germline CDR1 is MNHNY and CDR2 SVGAGI (reference sequence). The CDR3 covers 12 residues.

The rearrangement links TRBV5-1 to TRBJ2-3, with D hard to call. The CDR3 contains 16 residues. Trimming shortened V by 0 bases and J by 14 bases, and 25 bases separated the two germline ends. Germline-derived CDR1 and CDR2 are SGHRS and YFSETQ. As DNA, the CDR3 is TGCGCCAGCAGCTTGGATTGGTCGGAGTCCCCGCCCCGGTTGTATTTT. Its translation is CASSLDWSESPPRLYF.

The rearrangement links TRBV5-1 to TRBJ2-5, with TRBD2 matching over 7 bases. V dropped 0 bases and J dropped 4; count of bases not matched to a gene: 3. The CDR3 extends over 14 amino acids. Germline V gene sequence: CDR1 SGHRS, CDR2 YFSETQ. Here the CDR3 reads CASSLVWEGETQYF. The DNA of the CDR3 is TGCGCCAGCAGCTTGGTATGGGAGGGAGAGACCCAGTACTTC.

The V gene is TRBV18, the J gene TRBJ1-1, with 9 bases that match TRBD1. Per germline, CDR1 KGHSH and CDR2 LQKENI. The V gene end was trimmed by 3 bases and the J gene end by 0 bases; junction bases not matched to a gene: 14. This CDR3 comprises 19 residues. The CDR3 protein is CASSPTLTGGGLMNTEAFF. The CDR3 nucleotides read TGTGCCAGCTCACCTACCCTCACAGGGGGCGGCTTAATGAACACTGAAGCTTTCTTT.

The V call is TRBV6-5, the J call TRBJ2-5; 10 bases map to TRBD1. CDR1 is MNHEY and CDR2 is SVGAGI in the germline V gene. This CDR3 comprises 15 residues. Trimming removed 6 bases from V and 4 bases from J; junction bases left unmatched: 8. DNA of the CDR3: TGTGCCAGCAGGAGTGACAGGGGGCGGCGAGAGACCCAGTACTTC. Translated, it gives CASRSDRGRRETQYF.

This chain joins TRBV2 and TRBJ1-6; D is undetermined. V dropped 2 bases and J dropped 7 bases, with 12 bases sitting between them. The germline V gene has CDR1 SNHLY and CDR2 FYNNEI. The CDR3 runs to 15 residues. In DNA, the CDR3 is TGTGCCAGCAGTGAAACCGCTAATACGAATTCACCCCTCCACTTT. Protein: CASSETANTNSPLHF.

The chain links TRBV30 to TRBJ2-3; possible D gene TRBD2, 7 bases. Germline V gene lookup returns CDR1 GTSNPN and CDR2 SVGIG (reference sequence). The CDR3 contains 14 residues. Trimming pared 2 bases from V and 5 bases from J, leaving 14 bases between. CDR3 amino acids: CAWSYSGTLDTQYF. As DNA, the CDR3 is TGTGCCTGGAGTTACAGCGGGACATTAGATACGCAGTATTTT.

This clone was detected only once. The J gene is TRBJ1-2, the V gene TRBV28; D is undetermined. The CDR3 sequence is 12 residues long. Germline V gene sequence: CDR1 MDHEN, CDR2 SYDVKM. Trimming removed 6 bases at V and 11 bases at J, with 16 bases between. CDR3 nucleotide sequence: TGTGCCAGCAGCATAACCCGACGTGGATACACCTTC. It yields the protein CASSITRRGYTF.

The chain couples TRBV6-5 to TRBJ2-2; 9 nucleotides agree with TRBD2. This CDR3 comprises 15 residues. V gave up 6 bases and J gave up 6 bases; unmatched junction bases: 8. The V gene's germline CDR1 is MNHEY and CDR2 SVGAGI. CDR3 protein: CASRDSGGSPGELFF. The CDR3 DNA is TGTGCCAGCAGGGATAGCGGGGGTTCTCCCGGGGAGCTGTTTTTT.